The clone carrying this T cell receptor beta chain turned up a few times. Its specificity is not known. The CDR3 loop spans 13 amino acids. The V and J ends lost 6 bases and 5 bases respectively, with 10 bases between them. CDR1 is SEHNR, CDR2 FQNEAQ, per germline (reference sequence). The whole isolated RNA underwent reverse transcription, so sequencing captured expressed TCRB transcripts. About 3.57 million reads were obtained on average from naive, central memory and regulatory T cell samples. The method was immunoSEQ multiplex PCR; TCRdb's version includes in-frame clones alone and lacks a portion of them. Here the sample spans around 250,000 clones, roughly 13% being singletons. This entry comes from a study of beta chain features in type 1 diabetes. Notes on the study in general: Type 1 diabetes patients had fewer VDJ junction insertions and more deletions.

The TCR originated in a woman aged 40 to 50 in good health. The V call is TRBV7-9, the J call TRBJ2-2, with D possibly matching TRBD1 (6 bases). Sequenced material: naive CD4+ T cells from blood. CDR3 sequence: CASRYRVTGELFF. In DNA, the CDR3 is TGTGCCAGCAGATACAGGGTAACCGGGGAGCTGTTTTTT.